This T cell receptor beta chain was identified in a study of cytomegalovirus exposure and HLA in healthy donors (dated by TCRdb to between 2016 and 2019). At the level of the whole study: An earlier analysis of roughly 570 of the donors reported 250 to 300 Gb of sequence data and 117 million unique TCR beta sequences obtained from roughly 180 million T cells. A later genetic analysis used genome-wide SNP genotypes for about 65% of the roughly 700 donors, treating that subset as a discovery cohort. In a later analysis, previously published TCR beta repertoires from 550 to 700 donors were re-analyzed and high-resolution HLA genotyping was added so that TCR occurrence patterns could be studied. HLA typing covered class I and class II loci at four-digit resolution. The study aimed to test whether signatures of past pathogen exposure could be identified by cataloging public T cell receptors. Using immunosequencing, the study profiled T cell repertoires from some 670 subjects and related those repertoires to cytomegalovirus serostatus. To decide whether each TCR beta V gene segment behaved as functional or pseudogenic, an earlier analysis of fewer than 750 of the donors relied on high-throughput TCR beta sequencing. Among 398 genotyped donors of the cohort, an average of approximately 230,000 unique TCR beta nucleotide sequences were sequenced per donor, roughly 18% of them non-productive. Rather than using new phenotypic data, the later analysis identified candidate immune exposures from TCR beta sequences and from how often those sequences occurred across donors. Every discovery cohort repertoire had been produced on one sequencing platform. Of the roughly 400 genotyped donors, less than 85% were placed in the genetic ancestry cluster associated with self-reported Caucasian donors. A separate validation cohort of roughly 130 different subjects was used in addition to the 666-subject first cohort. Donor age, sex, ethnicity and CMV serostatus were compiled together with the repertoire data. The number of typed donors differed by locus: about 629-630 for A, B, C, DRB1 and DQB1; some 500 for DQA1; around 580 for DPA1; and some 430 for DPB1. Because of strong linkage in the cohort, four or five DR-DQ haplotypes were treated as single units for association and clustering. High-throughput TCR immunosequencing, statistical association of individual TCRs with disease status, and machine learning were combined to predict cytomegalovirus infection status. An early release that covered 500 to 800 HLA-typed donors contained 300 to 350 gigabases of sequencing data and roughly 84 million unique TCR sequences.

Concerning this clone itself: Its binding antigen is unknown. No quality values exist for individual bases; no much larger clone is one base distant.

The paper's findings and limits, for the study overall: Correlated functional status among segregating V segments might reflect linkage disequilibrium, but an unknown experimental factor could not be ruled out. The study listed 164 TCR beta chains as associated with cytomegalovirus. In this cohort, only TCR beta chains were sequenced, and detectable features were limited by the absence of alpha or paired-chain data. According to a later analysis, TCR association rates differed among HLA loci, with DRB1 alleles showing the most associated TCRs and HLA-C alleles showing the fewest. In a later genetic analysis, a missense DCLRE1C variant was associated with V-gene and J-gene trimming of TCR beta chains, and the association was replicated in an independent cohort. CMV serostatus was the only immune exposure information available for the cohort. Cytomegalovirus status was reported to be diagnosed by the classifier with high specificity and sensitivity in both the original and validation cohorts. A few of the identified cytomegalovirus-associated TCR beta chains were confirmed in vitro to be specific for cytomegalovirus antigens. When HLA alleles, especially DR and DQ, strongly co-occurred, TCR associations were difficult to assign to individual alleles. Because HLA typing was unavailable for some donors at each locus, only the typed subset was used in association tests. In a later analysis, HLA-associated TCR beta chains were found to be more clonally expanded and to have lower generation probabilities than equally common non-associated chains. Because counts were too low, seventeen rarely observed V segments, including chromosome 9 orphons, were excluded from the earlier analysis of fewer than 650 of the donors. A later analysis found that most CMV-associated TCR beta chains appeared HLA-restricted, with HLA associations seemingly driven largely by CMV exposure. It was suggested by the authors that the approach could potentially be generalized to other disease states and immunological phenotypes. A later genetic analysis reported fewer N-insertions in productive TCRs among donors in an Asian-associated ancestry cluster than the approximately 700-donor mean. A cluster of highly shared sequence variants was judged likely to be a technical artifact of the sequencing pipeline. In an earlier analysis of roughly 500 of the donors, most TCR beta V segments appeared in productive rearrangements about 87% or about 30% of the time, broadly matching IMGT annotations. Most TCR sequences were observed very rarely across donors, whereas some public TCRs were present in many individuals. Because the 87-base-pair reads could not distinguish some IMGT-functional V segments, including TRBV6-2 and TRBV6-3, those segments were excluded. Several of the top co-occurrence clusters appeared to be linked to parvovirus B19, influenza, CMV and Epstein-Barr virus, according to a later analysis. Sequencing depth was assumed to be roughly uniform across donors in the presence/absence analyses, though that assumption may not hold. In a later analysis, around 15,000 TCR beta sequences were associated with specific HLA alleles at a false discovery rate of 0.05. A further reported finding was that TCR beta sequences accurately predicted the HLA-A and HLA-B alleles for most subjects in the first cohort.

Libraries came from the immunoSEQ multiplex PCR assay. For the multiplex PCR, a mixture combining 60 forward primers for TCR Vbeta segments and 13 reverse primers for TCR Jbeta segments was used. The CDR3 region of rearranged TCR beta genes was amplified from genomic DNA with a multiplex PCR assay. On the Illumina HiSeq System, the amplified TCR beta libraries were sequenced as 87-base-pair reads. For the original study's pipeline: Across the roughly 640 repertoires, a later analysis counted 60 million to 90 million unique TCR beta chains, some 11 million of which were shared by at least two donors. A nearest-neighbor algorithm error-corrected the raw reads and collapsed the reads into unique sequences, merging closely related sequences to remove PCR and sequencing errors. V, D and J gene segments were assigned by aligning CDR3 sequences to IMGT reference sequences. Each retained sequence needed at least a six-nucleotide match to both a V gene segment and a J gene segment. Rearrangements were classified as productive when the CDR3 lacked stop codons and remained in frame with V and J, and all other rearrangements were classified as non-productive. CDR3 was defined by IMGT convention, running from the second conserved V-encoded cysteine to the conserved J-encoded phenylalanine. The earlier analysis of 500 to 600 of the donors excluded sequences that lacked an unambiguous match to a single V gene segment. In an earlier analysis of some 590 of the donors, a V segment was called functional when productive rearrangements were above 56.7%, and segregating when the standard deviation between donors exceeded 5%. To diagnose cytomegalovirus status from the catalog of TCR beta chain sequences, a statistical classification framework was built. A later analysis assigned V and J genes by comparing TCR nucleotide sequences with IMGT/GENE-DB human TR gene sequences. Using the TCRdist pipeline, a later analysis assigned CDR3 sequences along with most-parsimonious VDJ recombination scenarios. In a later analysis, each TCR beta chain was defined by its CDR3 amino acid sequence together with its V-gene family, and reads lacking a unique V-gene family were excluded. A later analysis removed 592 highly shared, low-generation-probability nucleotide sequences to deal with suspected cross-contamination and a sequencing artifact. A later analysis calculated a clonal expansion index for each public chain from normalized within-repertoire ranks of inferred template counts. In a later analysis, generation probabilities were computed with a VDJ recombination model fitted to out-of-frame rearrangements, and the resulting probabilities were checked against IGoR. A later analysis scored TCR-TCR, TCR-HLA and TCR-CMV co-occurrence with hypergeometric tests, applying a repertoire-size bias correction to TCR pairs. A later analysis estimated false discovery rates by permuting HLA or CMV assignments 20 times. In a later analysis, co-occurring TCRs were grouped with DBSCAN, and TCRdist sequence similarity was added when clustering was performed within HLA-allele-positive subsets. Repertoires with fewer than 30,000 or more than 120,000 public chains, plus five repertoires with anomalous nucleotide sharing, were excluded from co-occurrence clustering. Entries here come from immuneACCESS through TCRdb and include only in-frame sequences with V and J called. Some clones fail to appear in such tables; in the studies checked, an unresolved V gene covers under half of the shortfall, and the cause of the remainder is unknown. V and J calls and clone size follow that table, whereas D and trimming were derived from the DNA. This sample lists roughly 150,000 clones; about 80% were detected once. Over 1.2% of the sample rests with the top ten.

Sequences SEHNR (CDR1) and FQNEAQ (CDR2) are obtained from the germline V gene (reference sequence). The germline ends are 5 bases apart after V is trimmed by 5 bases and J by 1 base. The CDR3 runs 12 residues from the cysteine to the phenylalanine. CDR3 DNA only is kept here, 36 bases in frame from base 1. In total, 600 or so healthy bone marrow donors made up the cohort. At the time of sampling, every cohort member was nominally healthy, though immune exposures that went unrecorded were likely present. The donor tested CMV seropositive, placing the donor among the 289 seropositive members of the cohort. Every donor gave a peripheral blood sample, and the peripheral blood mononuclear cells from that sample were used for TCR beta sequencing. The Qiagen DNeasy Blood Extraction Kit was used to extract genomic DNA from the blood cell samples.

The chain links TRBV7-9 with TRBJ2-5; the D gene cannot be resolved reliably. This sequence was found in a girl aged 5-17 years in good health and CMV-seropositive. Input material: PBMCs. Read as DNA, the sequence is TGTGCCAGCAGCCAAATCCAAGAGACCCAGTACTTC. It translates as CASSQIQETQYF.